This T cell receptor (beta chain) was retrieved from a study of blood T cell repertoires in COVID-19 (dated by TCRdb to 2020 to 2022). Concerning the study at large: The collaborator samples originated in the United States, Italy and Spain and spanned the acute and convalescent phases of COVID-19. The prospective study material was composed of cDNA or gDNA derived from T cells, B-cell-depleted T cells, or PBMCs. The samples were drawn from the first 160 participants of the ongoing ImmuneRACE study and from more than 1,000 subjects provided by 6 global collaborators. Where available, HLA class I and class II types were obtained from metadata supplied by the sample provider rather than from assay-based typing. Nearly every sample came with metadata listing a de-identified subject ID, COVID-19 status, age in years and sex. The dataset comprised deeply sampled blood TCRbeta repertoires from subjects exposed to, actively infected with, or recovered from COVID-19. The repertoires were made available in a free public database intended to serve as a resource for research on the immune response to SARS-CoV-2.

CDR1 MNHEY and CDR2 SMNVEV are derived from the germline V gene (reference sequence). From cysteine to phenylalanine, the CDR3 is 15 amino acids long. Only the CDR3 portion is preserved as DNA: 45 bases, with reading frame beginning at the first base. Ends trimmed: V by 5 bases, J by 0 bases; bases unmatched to a gene: 6. TCRbeta CDR3 regions were amplified from genomic DNA by means of the immunoSEQ Assay, a bias-controlled multiplex PCR. The paper's processing steps were these. Within the assay, amplification of reference gene primers was used to estimate how many nucleated cells each sample contained. To quantify the absolute abundance of each unique TCRbeta CDR3 rearrangement, sequence reads were collapsed and filtered. For each sample, productive Simpson clonality was calculated as the square root of Simpson's diversity index over productive rearrangements. This is the immuneACCESS table as TCRdb keeps it, with only in-frame sequences that have V and J called. A part of the clones is gone; compared with another copy, unresolved V genes explain less than half, and the rest is unexplained. The DNA was the basis for D and trimming; V, J and clone size are from that table. The sample data list under 200,000 clones, and approximately 80% of these were observed just once. The ten largest clones take up roughly 9.6% of the sample.

Overall results and qualifications from the work: The amount of clinical and demographic metadata varied by source and participant and was provided uncurated.

As to this clone: Its cognate antigen has yet to be identified. No much larger clone is present one base from it, and per-base qualities are unavailable.

Participants in the prospective study were aged 18 to 89 years, lived in over 20 United States geographic areas, and enrolled through a virtual design. Cohort assignment in the prospective study relied on participant-reported clinical history from a screening survey and a study questionnaire. Recovered participants in ImmuneRACE Cohort 3 were defined by two consecutive negative NP/OP PCR tests, clearance by a healthcare professional, or resolution of symptoms. Mobile phlebotomists in the prospective study collected whole blood, serum and a nasopharyngeal or oropharyngeal swab from every participant. Over a roughly 2-month period, participants in the prospective study had the option of providing additional blood draws and questionnaires. Prospective study blood samples were shipped either frozen or at room temperature before DNA extraction.

This clonotype was obtained from a man aged 45-65 years who had recovered from COVID-19. The chain links TRBV27 with TRBJ2-7, with TRBD2 identical over 8 junction bases. The specimen sequenced was PBMCs or T cells enriched from blood (not recorded which). CDR3 loop: CASSAGLGLSYEQYF. The DNA sequence is TGTGCCAGCAGTGCGGGACTAGGGCTCTCCTACGAGCAGTACTTC.